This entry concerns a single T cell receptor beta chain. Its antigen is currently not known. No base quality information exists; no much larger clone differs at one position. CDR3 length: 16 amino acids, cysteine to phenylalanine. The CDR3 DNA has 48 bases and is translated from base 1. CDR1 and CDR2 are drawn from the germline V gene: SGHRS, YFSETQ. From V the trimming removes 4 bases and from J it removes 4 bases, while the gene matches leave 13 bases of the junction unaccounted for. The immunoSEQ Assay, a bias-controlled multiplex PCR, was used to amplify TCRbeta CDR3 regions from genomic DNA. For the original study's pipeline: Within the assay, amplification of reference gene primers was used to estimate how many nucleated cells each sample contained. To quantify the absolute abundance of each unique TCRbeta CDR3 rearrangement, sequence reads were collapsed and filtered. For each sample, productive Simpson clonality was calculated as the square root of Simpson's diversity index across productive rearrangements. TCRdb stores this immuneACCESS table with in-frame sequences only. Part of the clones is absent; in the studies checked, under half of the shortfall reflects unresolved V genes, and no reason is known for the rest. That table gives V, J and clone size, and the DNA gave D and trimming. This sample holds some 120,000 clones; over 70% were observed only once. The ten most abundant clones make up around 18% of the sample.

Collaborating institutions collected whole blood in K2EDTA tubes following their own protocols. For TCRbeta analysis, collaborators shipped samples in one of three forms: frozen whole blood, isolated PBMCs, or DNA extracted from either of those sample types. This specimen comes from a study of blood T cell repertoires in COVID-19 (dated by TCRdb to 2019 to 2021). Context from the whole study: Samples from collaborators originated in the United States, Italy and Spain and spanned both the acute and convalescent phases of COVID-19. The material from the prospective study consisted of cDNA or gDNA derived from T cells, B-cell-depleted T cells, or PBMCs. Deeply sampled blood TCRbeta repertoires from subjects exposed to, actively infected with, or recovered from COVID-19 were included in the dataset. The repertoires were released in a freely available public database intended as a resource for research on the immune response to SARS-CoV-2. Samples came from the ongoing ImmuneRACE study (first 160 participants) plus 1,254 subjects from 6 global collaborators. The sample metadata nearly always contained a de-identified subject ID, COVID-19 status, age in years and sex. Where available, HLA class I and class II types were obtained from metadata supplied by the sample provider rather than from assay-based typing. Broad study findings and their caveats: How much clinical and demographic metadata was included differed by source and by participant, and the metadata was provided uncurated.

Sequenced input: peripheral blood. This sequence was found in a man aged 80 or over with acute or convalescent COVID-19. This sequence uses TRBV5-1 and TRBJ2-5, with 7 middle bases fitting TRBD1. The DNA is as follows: TGCGCCAGCAGCCCAGCTCAGGGGGTTACGGGAGAGACCCAGTACTTC. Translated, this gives CASSPAQGVTGETQYF.